The 20 T cell receptor beta chains given below trace back to one sample, sequenced in a study of T cell changes during pregnancy in multiple sclerosis (dated by TCRdb to between 2018 and 2020). The receptor library was made with the immunoSEQ multiplex PCR assay. What TCRdb holds here is the immuneACCESS table cut down to in-frame rearrangements. Part of the clones is not present; checked against another copy, under half of the missing clones reflect an unresolved V gene, and the others are unexplained. This sample comprises 55,000 to 65,000 clones, about 91% of them detected only once. The top ten clones comprise 0.85% of the sample. The sequences come from peripheral blood, collected in the first trimester of pregnancy. These receptor sequences come from a female donor with multiple sclerosis, enrolled in a pregnancy study.

The chain joins TRBV9 to TRBJ2-1, with D possibly matching TRBD1 (6 bases). This CDR3 is built from 14 residues. In germline, CDR1 is SGDLS, CDR2 YYNGEE. Trimming took 0 bases from V and 7 from J, leaving 11 bases between them. CDR3 sequence (DNA): TGTGCCAGCAGCGTAGAAGGACAGATGAATGAGCAGTTCTTC. Translating gives CASSVEGQMNEQFF.

About this clone: Other DNA sequences in this sample translate to the same CDR3. V and J are TRBV9 and TRBJ2-5; D is possibly TRBD1 (6 bases). The CDR3 is made up of 15 amino acids. Looked up from germline, CDR1 is SGDLS and CDR2 is YYNGEE. Deletions cut 3 bases from V and 4 bases from J, with 16 bases between. In DNA form, the CDR3 reads TGTGCCAGCAGCGCGACAGGCCGGTTGGTAGAGACCCAGTACTTC. This codes for CASSATGRLVETQYF.

This chain connects TRBV15 to TRBJ2-1, with D possibly being TRBD2 (6 bases). V was cut by 5 bases and J by 7 bases, with 15 bases left in between. The CDR3 has 14 residues. Germline V gives CDR1 LNHNV, CDR2 YYDKDF (reference sequence). In DNA, the CDR3 is TGTGCCACCAGCGGCGGGCGGGCGGGAAATGAGCAGTTCTTC. Encoded protein: CATSGGRAGNEQFF. Together with reference TRBV15 and TRBJ2-1, the CDR3 gives the full variable domain: DAMVIQNPRYQVTQFGKPVTLSCSQTLNHNVMYWYQQKSSQAPKLLFHYYDKDFNNEADTPDNFQSRRPNTSFCFLDIRSPGLGDTAMYLCATSGGRAGNEQFFGPGTRLTVL.

This rearrangement joins TRBV29-1 to TRBJ2-3, with no clear D. The CDR3 runs to 12 residues. Trimming cost V 3 bases and J 1 base, with 5 bases left between them. Germline values: CDR1 SQVTM, CDR2 ANQGSEA. CDR3 protein: CSVDPGTDTQYF. DNA of the CDR3: TGCAGCGTTGACCCGGGCACAGATACGCAGTATTTT.

This rearrangement joins TRBV6-5 to TRBJ1-2; D is perhaps TRBD1 (6 bases). The CDR3 is made up of 13 amino acids. Trimming stripped 6 bases from V and 3 bases from J, with 11 bases between. Germline V CDR1 and CDR2: MNHEY, SVGAGI. CDR3 sequence: CASRRNRDYGYTF. Written as DNA, the CDR3 is TGTGCCAGCAGGCGGAACAGGGACTATGGCTACACCTTC.

This rearrangement joins TRBV6-5 to TRBJ2-7; the D is unclear. The CDR3 covers 14 residues. CDR1 MNHEY and CDR2 SVGAGI come from the germline V gene. The V and J ends lost 0 bases and 3 bases respectively, with 9 bases between them. CDR3 bases: TGTGCCAGCAGTTACTCCCGTGGCAGCTACGAGCAGTACTTC. It is translated as CASSYSRGSYEQYF.

The CDR3 loop reads CASSPPVTAGQFF. The CDR3 DNA reads as TGTGCCAGCAGCCCCCCGGTCACGGCAGGGCAGTTCTTC. The chain couples TRBV7-2 to TRBJ2-1; unclear D gene. CDR1 SGHTA and CDR2 FQGNSA come from the germline V gene. V was shortened by 5 bases and J by 12 bases, with 17 bases between the two germline ends. The CDR3 runs 13 residues.

This chain connects TRBV19 to TRBJ1-1; TRBD1 agrees at 7 bases. Losses at the gene ends were 5 bases for V and 4 bases for J; bases not matched to a gene: 7. This CDR3 has 14 amino acids. Germline CDR1 is LNHDA and CDR2 is SQIVND (reference sequence). CDR3 amino acids: CASSRPGQITEAFF. Here the CDR3 DNA reads TGTGCCAGTAGTCGCCCGGGACAGATCACTGAAGCTTTCTTT.

The CDR3 DNA reads as TGTGCCAGCAGCTTAGGTCTAGCGGGGGGAGGAGCCAACACCGGGGAGCTGTTTTTT. This gives the protein CASSLGLAGGGANTGELFF. The chain joins TRBV7-8 to TRBJ2-2; the match to TRBD2 covers 11 bases. Germline V lookup: CDR1 SGHVS, CDR2 FQNEAQ. The V gene end was trimmed by 1 base and the J gene end by 2 bases; junction bases not matched to a gene: 9. The CDR3 is 19 residues long.

The chain recombines TRBV6-6 with TRBJ2-3; 8 positions agree with TRBD2. CDR1 and CDR2 (germline): MNHNY, SVGAGI (reference sequence). Trimming took 4 bases from V and 4 from J; bases not matched to a gene: 1. CDR3 length: 13 residues. CDR3 nucleotides: TGTGCCAGCAGTTCCGGGGGGGCAGATACGCAGTATTTT. It encodes CASSSGGADTQYF.

The V gene is TRBV6-4, the J gene TRBJ2-3, with a possible D match to TRBD2 (6 bases). CDR1 is MRHNA, CDR2 SNTAGT, per germline. V lost 0 bases, J lost 0 bases, and 10 bases lay in between. The length of the CDR3 is 16 residues. The CDR3 DNA is TGTGCCAGCAGTGACTCGGAGGGAGGCAGCACAGATACGCAGTATTTT. This codes for CASSDSEGGSTDTQYF.

The chain couples TRBV9 to TRBJ2-5, with 9 bases that match TRBD2. This CDR3 is built from 16 residues. Germline CDR1 SGDLS, CDR2 YYNGEE. Losses at the gene ends were 4 bases for V and 1 base for J; bases not matched to a gene: 8. CDR3 sequence reads: CASSPRQAGGQETQYF. CDR3 in DNA: TGTGCCAGCAGCCCCCGGCAAGCGGGGGGCCAAGAGACCCAGTACTTC.

V and J are TRBV4-3 and TRBJ2-1, with TRBD2 matching over 11 bases. V lost 1 base to trimming and J lost 0 bases; unmatched junction nucleotides: 5. The CDR3 runs 18 residues. Germline CDR1 is LGHNA and CDR2 is YSLEER. Here the CDR3 DNA reads TGCGCCAGCAGCCAAGGGACTAGCGGGTGGGTCTCCTACAATGAGCAGTTCTTC. Translated, it gives CASSQGTSGWVSYNEQFF.

The rearrangement links TRBV2 to TRBJ1-5; 8 bases are a match to TRBD1. Germline-derived CDR1 and CDR2 are SNHLY and FYNNEI. V was pared by 3 bases and J by 1 base, with 5 bases of the junction left unmatched. CDR3 size: 16 residues. The CDR3, as DNA: TGTGCCAGCAGTGAGGCCCAGGGGGCAAGCAATCAGCCCCAGCATTTT. Amino acid sequence: CASSEAQGASNQPQHF.

This chain links TRBV7-2 with TRBJ2-2; TRBD2 matches at 8 bases. CDR3 size: 16 residues. Germline CDR1 SGHTA, CDR2 FQGNSA. The J segment lost 4 bases and the V segment lost 1 base, leaving 5 bases of the junction unmatched. CDR3 DNA sequence: TGTGCCAGCAGCTTAGTAGGCGGGGGGACCACCGGGGAGCTGTTTTTT. Its protein product is CASSLVGGGTTGELFF.

This chain links TRBV29-1 with TRBJ1-1; the D is unclear. V gave up 7 bases and J gave up 6 bases, with 12 bases separating them. This CDR3 contains 11 residues. Germline V gene data show CDR1 as SQVTM and CDR2 as ANQGSEA. CDR3 coding DNA: TGCAGCGGATCGACTGCTCCTGAAGCTTTCTTT. Protein: CSGSTAPEAFF.

The V gene is TRBV7-9, the J gene TRBJ1-3; weak D call: TRBD1 (6 bases). The length of the CDR3 is 15 residues. Trimming took off 0 bases at V and 7 bases at J, with 13 bases between the two ends. Germline assignment: CDR1 SEHNR and CDR2 FQNEAQ (reference sequence). The CDR3 DNA sequence: TGTGCCAGCAGCTTAGCGATCCCCACAGGGAACACCATATATTTT. Its protein is CASSLAIPTGNTIYF.

This rearrangement joins TRBV27 to TRBJ1-6, with D possibly matching TRBD1 (5 bases). The CDR3 has 16 amino acids. Germline values: CDR1 MNHEY, CDR2 SMNVEV (reference sequence). Trimming shortened V by 4 bases and J by 7 bases, and 17 bases separated the two germline ends. CDR3 region: CASSSPLDSSNSPLHF. The CDR3 coding sequence is TGTGCCAGCAGTTCCCCACTCGACAGCTCCAATTCACCCCTCCACTTT.

This rearrangement joins TRBV6-6 to TRBJ1-2; possible D gene TRBD1, 6 bases. Germline CDR1 is MNHNY and CDR2 is SVGAGI (reference sequence). The V end lost 7 bases, the J end lost 6 bases, and 15 bases lay between the germline ends. The CDR3 spans 13 residues. Here the CDR3 DNA reads TGTGCCAGCACCTCGAGGGGGGGCGATGGCTACACCTTC. It codes for CASTSRGGDGYTF.

This clone was detected once. This chain joins TRBV9 and TRBJ1-6, with D hard to call. Per germline, CDR1 SGDLS and CDR2 YYNGEE. V lost 0 bases to trimming and J lost 0 bases, with 10 bases between them. The CDR3 is made up of 17 amino acids. In nucleotides, the CDR3 is TGTGCCAGCAGCGTAGGGTCGGGGAGCTCCTATAATTCACCCCTCCACTTT. This encodes CASSVGSGSSYNSPLHF.